The 19 T cell receptor beta chains below come from one sample, sequenced in a study of cytomegalovirus exposure and HLA in healthy donors. Method: immunoSEQ multiplex PCR; TCRdb's copy keeps in-frame clones and lacks some. The top ten clones hold about 2% of a sample with approximately 100,000 clones, about 85% of them seen once. The source material was PBMCs. All receptors come from a woman aged 18-35 years in good health and CMV-seropositive.

The rearrangement joins TRBV6-5 to TRBJ2-2; D possibly corresponds to TRBD1 (5 bases). From germline, CDR1 is MNHEY and CDR2 SVGAGI. The CDR3 covers 15 residues. Between the trimmed V and J ends, which lost 2 bases and 0 bases, there was a span of 7 bases. The CDR3 region is CASSYRTPNTGELFF. The CDR3 bases are TGTGCCAGCAGTTACAGGACACCGAACACCGGGGAGCTGTTTTTT.

The V call is TRBV6-1, the J call TRBJ2-1; no reliable D call. Deletions cut 4 bases from V and 4 bases from J, with 5 bases between. Germline V gives CDR1 MNHNS, CDR2 SASEGT. The CDR3 is made up of 12 amino acids. The CDR3 sequence is CASSGQYNEQFF. The DNA for the CDR3 is TGTGCCAGCAGTGGCCAGTACAATGAGCAGTTCTTC.

The chain recombines TRBV5-6 with TRBJ2-7; weak D call: TRBD1 (6 bases). Germline V gene lookup returns CDR1 SGHDT and CDR2 YYEEEE. V was shortened by 0 bases and J by 6 bases, with 16 bases between the two germline ends. The CDR3 consists of 15 residues. The CDR3 nucleotides read TGTGCCAGCAGCTTGGCCAGGGGATTAAGAAGCGAGCAGTACTTC. Protein: CASSLARGLRSEQYF.

Notes on this clone: Germline is not matched at one junction end, which may reflect a read error. The V gene is TRBV9, the J gene TRBJ2-5; 7 bases map to TRBD1. The CDR3 runs to 16 residues. Germline-derived CDR1 and CDR2 are SGDLS and YYNGEE. The CDR3 DNA sequence: TGTGCCAGCAGCGTAAGGGACAGCAAAGGGGGAGAGACTCAGTACTTC. It is translated as CASSVRDSKGGETQYF.

In its sample, this clone was seen once. The chain joins TRBV29-1 to TRBJ1-3; no clear D gene. The germline CDR1 and CDR2 sequences are SQVTM and ANQGSEA. V was trimmed by 2 bases and J by 0 bases, leaving 8 bases between them. The CDR3 runs 14 residues. In DNA form, the CDR3 reads TGCAGCGTTGAATCGAGGATCTCTGGAAACACCATATATTTT. Translated: CSVESRISGNTIYF.

This rearrangement joins TRBV5-6 to TRBJ2-3; 11 bases agree with TRBD2. With V trimmed by 4 bases and J by 7 bases, 14 bases remained unmatched. Germline V gives CDR1 SGHDT, CDR2 YYEEEE. This CDR3 contains 17 residues. The CDR3 region is CASSPRLAGPQGHTQYF. The CDR3 DNA is TGTGCCAGCAGCCCCCGACTAGCGGGGCCTCAGGGTCATACGCAGTATTTT.

The chain combines TRBV7-9 with TRBJ1-2, with 8 bases lining up with TRBD1. V was clipped by 6 bases and J by 5 bases; unmatched bases: 11. Germline CDR1 is SEHNR and CDR2 is FQNEAQ (reference sequence). The CDR3 sequence is 15 residues long. The CDR3 spells CASRPPDRGSYGYTF. The DNA for the CDR3 is TGTGCCAGCAGACCTCCTGACAGGGGAAGTTATGGCTACACCTTC.

The genes are TRBV13 and TRBJ2-5; maybe TRBD2 (5 bases). From germline, CDR1 is PRHDT and CDR2 FYEKMQ (reference sequence). Trimming removed 5 bases at V and 5 bases at J, with 15 bases between. This CDR3 has 14 residues. The CDR3 is CASSPFGRGETQYF. The CDR3 DNA reads TGTGCCAGCAGCCCGTTCGGTAGAGGGGAGACCCAGTACTTC.

This clone was seen once. The chain recombines TRBV19 with TRBJ1-4; the match to TRBD1 covers 7 bases. Germline V gene lookup returns CDR1 LNHDA and CDR2 SQIVND (reference sequence). J lost 4 bases, V lost 5 bases, and 10 bases had no gene match. This CDR3 has 16 amino acids. The CDR3, as DNA: TGTGCCAGTAGTTTCTCCGGGACAGCAAATAATGAAAAACTGTTTTTT. It specifies CASSFSGTANNEKLFF.

The chain has TRBV25-1 and TRBJ2-2; 9 bases fit TRBD1. The junction had 7 bases not matched to a gene; V was cut back by 1 base and J by 4 bases. This CDR3 spans 17 amino acids. Germline values: CDR1 MGHDK, CDR2 SYGVNS. The CDR3 sequence: CASSESRDRDSTGELFF. Written as DNA, the CDR3 is TGTGCCAGCAGTGAATCCCGGGACAGGGATTCCACCGGGGAGCTGTTTTTT.

This clone was seen just once. The chain has TRBV27 and TRBJ2-7; no clear D. CDR1 is MNHEY, CDR2 SMNVEV, per germline (reference sequence). There are 15 residues in the CDR3. V lost 4 bases, J lost 6 bases, and 19 bases lay in between. Written as DNA, the CDR3 is TGTGCCAGCAGTTCCTACTCCGGGTCTCTAGGCGAGCAGTACTTC. Translating gives CASSSYSGSLGEQYF.

The chain carries TRBV7-2 and TRBJ2-2; tentative D call: TRBD1 (5 bases). Between the trimmed V and J ends, which lost 5 bases and 4 bases, there was a span of 11 bases. CDR1 and CDR2 from the germline V gene are SGHTA and FQGNSA. The length of the CDR3 is 14 residues. The CDR3 DNA sequence: TGTGCCAGCAGCAGCAGACAGAGCACCGGGGAGCTGTTTTTT. Residues: CASSSRQSTGELFF.

This chain's CDR3 is CASSLSGQETQYF. CDR3 DNA: TGTGCCAGCAGCTTGTCGGGGCAAGAGACCCAGTACTTC. This chain connects TRBV5-6 to TRBJ2-5, with D perhaps TRBD2 (5 bases). Deletions cut 1 base from V and 2 bases from J, with 6 bases between. This CDR3 contains 13 residues. Germline V lookup: CDR1 SGHDT, CDR2 YYEEEE.

The chain couples TRBV27 to TRBJ2-3; 9 bases fit TRBD2. The germline gives CDR1 MNHEY, CDR2 SMNVEV (reference sequence). The V segment lost 0 bases and the J segment 1 base; nucleotides outside the gene matches: 2. This CDR3 spans 16 amino acids. The CDR3 nucleotides read TGTGCCAGCAGTTTATCCCGACTAGCGGGCACAGATACGCAGTATTTT. Encoded protein: CASSLSRLAGTDTQYF.

With respect to this clone: The junction and the germline gene differ at one end; a read error may be behind it. The V gene is TRBV7-2, the J gene TRBJ1-2; D perhaps matches TRBD1 (6 bases). The CDR3 consists of 12 residues. CDR1 is SGHTA and CDR2 is FQGNSA in the germline V gene. Written as DNA, the CDR3 is TGTGCCAGCAGCTTAGACCGGACAGCTCTTTTCTTC. It specifies CASSLDRTALFF.

This clone was seen just once. The CDR3 DNA reads TGCGCCAGCAGCCAGTCGGACAGGGCCTACAATGAGCAGTTCTTC. Translating it yields CASSQSDRAYNEQFF. The V and J genes are TRBV4-3 and TRBJ2-1; 8 bases map to TRBD1. V was clipped by 3 bases and J by 2 bases; unmatched bases: 3. CDR3 length: 15 amino acids. Germline V gene lookup returns CDR1 LGHNA and CDR2 YSLEER.

As concerns this clone: At the DNA level, this CDR3 is encoded by other sequences in the same sample as well. The rearrangement uses TRBV18 and TRBJ1-2; 7 nucleotides line up with TRBD1. Germline V CDR1 and CDR2: KGHSH, LQKENI. Trimming cost V 0 bases and J 2 bases; bases outside gene matches: 3. This CDR3 has 15 amino acids. The CDR3 loop is CASSPPDRANYGYTF. The CDR3 DNA is TGTGCCAGCTCACCACCCGACAGGGCAAACTATGGCTACACCTTC.

The chain combines TRBV18 with TRBJ2-1; the match to TRBD2 covers 8 bases. Germline trimming cut 3 bases from V and 8 bases from J; bases unmatched to any gene: 12. The CDR3 totals 16 residues. Per the germline V gene, CDR1 is KGHSH and CDR2 is LQKENI. CDR3 region: CASSPYRDTGGYEQFF. In nucleotides, the CDR3 is TGTGCCAGCTCACCTTACCGGGACACGGGAGGGTATGAGCAGTTCTTC.

This clone was seen a single time. J is TRBJ2-7 and V is TRBV6-6; D gene uncertain. Germline loops: CDR1 MNHNY, CDR2 SVGAGI (reference sequence). The CDR3 runs to 11 residues. V lost 8 bases and J 3 bases, leaving 8 bases between the germline ends. The CDR3 sequence is CASGPLYEQYF. DNA of the CDR3: TGTGCCAGCGGCCCCCTCTACGAGCAGTACTTC.